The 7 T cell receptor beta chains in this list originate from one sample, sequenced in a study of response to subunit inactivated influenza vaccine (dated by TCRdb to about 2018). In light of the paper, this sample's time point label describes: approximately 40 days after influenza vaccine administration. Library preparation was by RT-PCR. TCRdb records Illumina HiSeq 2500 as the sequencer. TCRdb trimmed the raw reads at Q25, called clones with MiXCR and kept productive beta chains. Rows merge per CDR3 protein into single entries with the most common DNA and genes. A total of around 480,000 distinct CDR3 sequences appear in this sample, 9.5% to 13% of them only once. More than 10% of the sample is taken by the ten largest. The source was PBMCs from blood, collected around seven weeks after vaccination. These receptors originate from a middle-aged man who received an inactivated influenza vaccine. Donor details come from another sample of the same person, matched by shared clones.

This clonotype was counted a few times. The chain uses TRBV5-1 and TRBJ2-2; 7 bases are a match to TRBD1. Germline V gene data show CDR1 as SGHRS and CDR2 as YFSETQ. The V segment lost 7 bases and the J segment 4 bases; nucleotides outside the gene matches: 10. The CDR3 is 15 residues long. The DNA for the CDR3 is TGCGCCAGCCACCCTCCGGGGACAGCCACCGGGGAGCTGTTTTTT. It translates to CASHPPGTATGELFF.

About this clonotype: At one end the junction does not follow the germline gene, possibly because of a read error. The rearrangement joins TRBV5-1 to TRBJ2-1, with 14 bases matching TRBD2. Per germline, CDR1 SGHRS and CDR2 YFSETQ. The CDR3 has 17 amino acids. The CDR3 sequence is CASSPMTSGRAYNEQFF. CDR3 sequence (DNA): TGCGCCAGCAGCCCAATGACTAGCGGGAGGGCCTATAATGAGCAGTTCTTC.

The CDR3 region has the DNA TGTGCCAGCAGCCAAGAAGTCCTATCCACAGATACGCAGTATTTT. This translates into CASSQEVLSTDTQYF. V gene TRBV4-2 combines with J gene TRBJ2-3; D is unclear. The germline V gene encodes CDR1 LGHNA and CDR2 YNFKEQ. This CDR3 contains 15 residues. Trimming shortened V by 0 bases and J by 2 bases, and 9 bases separated the two germline ends.

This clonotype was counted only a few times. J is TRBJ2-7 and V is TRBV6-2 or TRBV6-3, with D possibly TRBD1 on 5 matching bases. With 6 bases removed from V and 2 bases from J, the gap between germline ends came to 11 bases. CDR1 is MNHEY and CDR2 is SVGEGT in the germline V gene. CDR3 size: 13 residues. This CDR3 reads CASSMTVTYEQYF. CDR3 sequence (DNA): TGTGCCAGCAGCATGACAGTTACCTACGAGCAGTACTTC.

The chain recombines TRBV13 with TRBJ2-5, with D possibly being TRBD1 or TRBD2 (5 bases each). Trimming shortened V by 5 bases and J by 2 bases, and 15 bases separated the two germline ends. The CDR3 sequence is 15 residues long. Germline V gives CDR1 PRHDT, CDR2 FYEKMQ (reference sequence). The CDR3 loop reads CASSAAPGPQETQYF. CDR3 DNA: TGTGCCAGCAGCGCCGCCCCGGGACCGCAAGAGACCCAGTACTTC.

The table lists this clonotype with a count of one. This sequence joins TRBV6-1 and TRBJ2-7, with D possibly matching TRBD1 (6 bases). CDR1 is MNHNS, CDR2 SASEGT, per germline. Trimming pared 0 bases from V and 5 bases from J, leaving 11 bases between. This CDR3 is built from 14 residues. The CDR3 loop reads CASSEARGDNEQYF. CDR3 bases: TGTGCCAGCAGTGAAGCCAGGGGCGATAACGAGCAGTACTTC.

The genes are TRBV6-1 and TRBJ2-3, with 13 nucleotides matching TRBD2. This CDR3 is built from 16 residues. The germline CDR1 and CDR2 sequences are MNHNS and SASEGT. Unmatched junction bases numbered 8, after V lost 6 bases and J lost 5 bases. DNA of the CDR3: TGTGCCAGCAGCCCCACTAGCGGGGGGGCCTTAGATACGCAGTATTTT. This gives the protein CASSPTSGGALDTQYF.